These T cell receptor beta chains were read from a single sample in a study of cytomegalovirus exposure and HLA in healthy donors. The data were produced by immunoSEQ multiplex PCR, yet TCRdb's version contains in-frame clones alone and is incomplete. The sample carries approximately 110,000 clones, about 74% recorded once. The specimen was PBMCs. All receptors come from a female donor in good health and CMV-seropositive. Both conserved end residues are part of each CDR3. The order of the fields is D gene, clone size, J gene, V gene, CDR3 protein, CDR3 DNA. D genes are given only for firm matches. Not all rows give a size; the values are once, few, many and, for expanded clones, a class.

D: NA; size: NA; J: TRBJ2-7; V: TRBV7-9; CDR3: CASSPGDSMRQYF; DNA: TGTGCCAGCAGCCCGGGGGACAGCATGAGGCAGTACTTC
D: TRBD2; size: NA; J: TRBJ2-2; V: TRBV5-1; CDR3: CASRPGLAGGDTGELFF; DNA: TGCGCCAGCAGACCTGGACTAGCGGGAGGAGACACCGGGGAGCTGTTTTTT
D: TRBD1; size: NA; J: TRBJ2-7; V: TRBV5-5; CDR3: CASSLETGDLGEQYF; DNA: TGTGCCAGCAGCTTGGAGACAGGGGACCTGGGTGAGCAGTACTTC
D: NA; size: NA; J: TRBJ2-5; V: TRBV6-1; CDR3: CATRTSISIKGTQYF; DNA: TGTGCCACCCGGACATCCATTTCAATCAAGGGGACCCAGTACTTC
D: NA; size: NA; J: TRBJ1-3; V: TRBV7-2; CDR3: CASSLVGGPGNTIYF; DNA: TGTGCCAGCAGCTTAGTCGGAGGCCCTGGAAACACCATATATTTT
D: NA; size: NA; J: TRBJ1-5; V: TRBV30; CDR3: CAWSPSSNQPQHF; DNA: TGTGCCTGGAGCCCTAGTAGCAATCAGCCCCAGCATTTT
D: TRBD1; size: NA; J: TRBJ1-5; V: TRBV7-9; CDR3: CASSRPGTGSAQHF; DNA: TGTGCCAGCAGCCGTCCCGGGACAGGGAGCGCCCAGCATTTT
D: NA; size: NA; J: TRBJ2-2; V: TRBV14; CDR3: CASRRGSRNTGELFF; DNA: TGTGCCAGCAGGAGGGGGAGCCGGAACACCGGGGAGCTGTTTTTT
D: TRBD1; size: NA; J: TRBJ2-7; V: TRBV19; CDR3: CASSIGTGQTYEQYF; DNA: TGTGCCAGTAGTATAGGGACAGGGCAGACCTACGAGCAGTACTTC
D: NA; size: once; J: TRBJ2-5; V: TRBV2; CDR3: CASSESRQDQYF; DNA: TGTGCCAGCAGTGAATCTCGACAAGACCAGTACTTC
D: TRBD2; size: NA; J: TRBJ2-1; V: TRBV4-1; CDR3: CASSQVRTSGDYNEQFF; DNA: TGCGCCAGCAGCCAAGTAAGGACTAGCGGGGACTACAATGAGCAGTTCTTC
D: TRBD1; size: NA; J: TRBJ1-5; V: TRBV2; CDR3: CASSYRDRVNQPQHF; DNA: TGTGCCAGCAGTTACCGGGACAGGGTCAATCAGCCCCAGCATTTT
D: TRBD1; size: NA; J: TRBJ1-3; V: TRBV5-4; CDR3: CASSLKTGVDGNTIYF; DNA: TGTGCCAGCAGCTTGAAAACAGGGGTCGACGGAAACACCATATATTTT
D: TRBD2; size: NA; J: TRBJ2-7; V: TRBV28; CDR3: CASSPPLGTSGTSYEQYF; DNA: TGTGCCAGCAGTCCCCCCCTAGGTACTAGCGGGACGTCCTACGAGCAGTACTTC
D: TRBD1; size: NA; J: TRBJ1-5; V: TRBV7-8; CDR3: CASSHGDSYQPQHF; DNA: TGTGCCAGCAGCCACGGGGACAGCTATCAGCCCCAGCATTTT
D: TRBD1; size: once; J: TRBJ1-3; V: TRBV15; CDR3: CATRQGSSGNTIYF; DNA: TGTGCCACCAGACAGGGGAGCTCTGGAAACACCATATATTTT
D: TRBD1; size: once; J: TRBJ1-1; V: TRBV6-6; CDR3: CAIRTSTGANTEAFF; DNA: TGTGCCATCCGAACCTCTACAGGGGCGAACACTGAAGCTTTCTTT
D: TRBD2; size: NA; J: TRBJ2-7; V: TRBV7-8; CDR3: CASSLTSGGLSYEQYF; DNA: TGTGCCAGCAGCTTAACTAGCGGGGGGCTATCCTACGAGCAGTACTTC
D: TRBD2; size: NA; J: TRBJ2-7; V: TRBV5-1; CDR3: CASIQDTSGTYEQYF; DNA: TGCGCCAGCATCCAAGATACTAGCGGAACCTACGAGCAGTACTTC